The 22 T cell receptor beta chains below come from one sample, sequenced in a study of neurological immune-mediated disorders. Time point in this sample: longitudinal time-point 1 (baseline). A single record per CDR3 protein comes from TCRdb applying MiXCR to the 5' RACE reads. Of tens of thousands of distinct CDR3 sequences listed, roughly 3.2% are singletons. Sequenced: PBMCs. The receptors shown here come from a woman aged 60-70 years with multiple sclerosis.

This clonotype was seen at least ten times. V usage is TRBV7-2 and J usage is TRBJ2-4; tentatively, D is TRBD1 or TRBD2 (5 bases each). Germline values: CDR1 SGHTA, CDR2 FQGNSA. V was trimmed by 3 bases and J by 0 bases, leaving 9 bases between them. The CDR3 has 15 amino acids. The CDR3 region has the DNA TGTGCCAGCAGCTTTGGGGGTTTAGCCAAAAACATTCAGTACTTC. Protein product: CASSFGGLAKNIQYF.

In its sample, this clonotype was seen many times. The CDR3 reads CSASTGDYQETQYF. DNA of the CDR3: TGCAGTGCTAGCACAGGGGACTACCAAGAGACCCAGTACTTC. The gene calls are TRBV20-1 and TRBJ2-5; D is perhaps TRBD1 (7 bases). CDR1 is DFQATT, CDR2 SNEGSKA, per germline (reference sequence). The CDR3 runs 14 residues. Trimming removed 3 bases from V and 0 bases from J, with 11 bases in between.

Worth noting for this clonotype: One end of the junction varies from germline; a read error may be responsible. The chain joins TRBV28 to TRBJ1-5, with a possible D match to TRBD1 (5 bases). The length of the CDR3 is 15 residues. The germline CDR1 and CDR2 sequences are MDHEN and SYDVKM. The CDR3 protein is CASLEGTLEGKTQNF. The CDR3, as DNA: TGTGCCAGTCTGGAAGGGACTCTGGAGGGGAAGACCCAGAATTTT.

This sequence joins TRBV3-1 and TRBJ2-7, with a weak D call TRBD1 (5 bases). Between the trimmed V and J ends, which lost 1 base and 9 bases, there was a span of 10 bases. CDR1 is LGHDT, CDR2 YNNKEL, per germline (reference sequence). CDR3 length: 12 residues. Written as DNA, the CDR3 is TGTGCCAGCAGCCAAGGGACACAAGCGCAGTACTTC. This translates into CASSQGTQAQYF.

This clonotype was recorded many times. The chain combines TRBV12-3 or TRBV12-4 with TRBJ1-2; 7 bases match TRBD1. V shed 4 bases and J 5 bases; nucleotides not matched to a gene: 7. CDR3 length: 14 amino acids. DNA of the CDR3: TGTGCCAGCAGTTCGACGACAGGGCCATATGGCTACACCTTC. Translating gives CASSSTTGPYGYTF.

The chain has TRBV7-9 and TRBJ2-2, with 8 bases lining up with TRBD1. Per germline, CDR1 SEHNR and CDR2 FQNEAQ (reference sequence). V was clipped by 6 bases and J by 0 bases; unmatched bases: 3. The CDR3 consists of 15 residues. The CDR3 loop reads CASSRTGSNTGELFF. CDR3 nucleotides: TGTGCCAGCAGTCGGACAGGGTCGAACACCGGGGAGCTGTTTTTT. Based on the CDR3 plus reference TRBV7-9 and TRBJ2-2, the full variable domain is DTGVSQNPRHKITKRGQNVTFRCDPISEHNRLYWYRQTLGQGPEFLTYFQNEAQLEKSRLLSDRFSAERPKGSFSTLEIQRTEQGDSAMYLCASSRTGSNTGELFFGEGSRLTVL.

This clonotype was seen many times. V is TRBV20-1 and J is TRBJ1-5; D might be TRBD1 (5 bases). CDR3 length: 13 residues. V shed 6 bases and J shed 4 bases, with 13 bases lying between them. The V gene's germline CDR1 is DFQATT and CDR2 SNEGSKA (reference sequence). As DNA, the CDR3 is TGCAGTGCCTATACAGGCACTAATCAGCCCCAGCATTTT. Amino acid sequence: CSAYTGTNQPQHF.

Written as DNA, the CDR3 is TGCGCCAGCAGCTCGCAGGGGGCGGGATACAATGAGCAGTTCTTC. Translated: CASSSQGAGYNEQFF. The chain links TRBV5-1 to TRBJ2-1, with 8 positions matching TRBD1. The CDR3 spans 15 residues. Per the germline V gene, CDR1 is SGHRS and CDR2 is YFSETQ. The junction had 6 bases not matched to a gene; V was cut back by 3 bases and J by 4 bases.

In its sample, this clonotype was seen many times. The chain recombines TRBV9 with TRBJ2-3; the match to TRBD2 covers 7 bases. Germline CDR1 is SGDLS and CDR2 is YYNGEE. The CDR3 runs to 15 residues. V lost 1 base, J lost 3 bases, and 5 bases stayed unmatched. The CDR3 DNA reads as TGTGCCAGCAGCGTACGTGGGGGGGGAACAGATACGCAGTATTTT. This translates into CASSVRGGGTDTQYF.

J is TRBJ1-1 and V is TRBV1. TRBV1 constitutes a pseudogene. The CDR3 loop spans 16 amino acids. CDR3 DNA sequence: TGCACCAGCAGCTTCCGGGGCTGGTACTCGAACACTGAAGCTTTCTTT. Amino acid sequence: CTSSFRGWYSNTEAFF.

Concerning this clonotype itself: A much bigger clone sits one base away, suggesting this may be a read error. No conserved phenylalanine or tryptophan ends this CDR3, so it is likely a read error. J is TRBJ1-2 and V is TRBV12-3 or TRBV12-4; D is unresolved. This CDR3 spans 13 amino acids. Trimming removed 3 bases from V and 3 bases from J, with 8 bases in between. The CDR3 coding sequence is TGTGCCAGCAGTTTTGGCCAGGACTATGGCTACACCTGC. Its protein product is CASSFGQDYGYTC.

This clonotype was detected ten times or more. This rearrangement joins TRBV5-1 to TRBJ1-2; 9 nucleotides match TRBD1. CDR1 is SGHRS and CDR2 is YFSETQ in the germline V gene. The CDR3 is made up of 15 amino acids. The trim removed 4 bases at V and 2 bases at J, leaving 6 bases unmatched. The CDR3 loop reads CASSPWTGANYGYTF. In DNA, the CDR3 is TGCGCCAGCAGCCCCTGGACAGGGGCAAACTATGGCTACACCTTC.

The genes are TRBV11-3 and TRBJ1-1; 9 bases fit TRBD1. From germline, CDR1 is SGHNT and CDR2 YENEEA. V was clipped by 5 bases and J by 6 bases; unmatched bases: 7. The CDR3 is made up of 14 amino acids. The CDR3 is CASSHRDRVSEAFF. The CDR3 nucleotides are TGTGCCAGCAGCCACCGGGACAGGGTCTCTGAAGCTTTCTTT.

The table lists this clonotype with a few counts. The chain joins TRBV5-6 to TRBJ2-7; 9 nucleotides align to TRBD1. CDR3 length: 15 residues. Germline CDR1 reads SGHDT; CDR2 reads YYEEEE. The junction had 7 bases not matched to a gene; V was cut back by 1 base and J by 5 bases. This CDR3 reads CASSLWGQGFNEQYF. In DNA, the CDR3 is TGTGCCAGCAGCTTGTGGGGACAGGGCTTCAACGAGCAGTACTTC.

The sample holds many counts of this clonotype. The chain combines TRBV5-1 with TRBJ2-1, with TRBD1 matching 12 bases. J was trimmed by 0 bases and V by 3 bases; bases with no gene match: 22. The CDR3 length is 23 residues. Germline V CDR1 and CDR2: SGHRS, YFSETQ. The CDR3 DNA reads as TGCGCCAGCAGCTCGGATCTTTCCGGGACAGGGGGCCTCCGGGCCAGCTCCTACAATGAGCAGTTCTTC. Amino acid sequence: CASSSDLSGTGGLRASSYNEQFF.

This clonotype was detected many times. CDR3 DNA: TGCAGTGCTAGAGACCCGGGAGCGGGGAATGAGCAGTACTTC. This translates into CSARDPGAGNEQYF. The V gene is TRBV20-1, the J gene TRBJ2-7; TRBD2 agrees at 7 bases. The CDR3 loop spans 14 amino acids. J was trimmed by 7 bases and V by 0 bases; bases with no gene match: 9. The germline CDR1 and CDR2 sequences are DFQATT and SNEGSKA (reference sequence).

This clonotype was recorded at least ten times. The chain is built from TRBV4-1 and TRBJ1-1, with D possibly being TRBD1 (5 bases). The CDR3 length is 15 residues. Germline CDR1 reads MGHRA; CDR2 reads YSYEKL. V was trimmed by 4 bases and J by 1 base, leaving 13 bases between them. The chain's CDR3 is CASSRPGGTNTEAFF. CDR3 sequence (DNA): TGCGCCAGCAGCCGCCCCGGGGGGACGAACACTGAAGCTTTCTTT.

The sample holds many counts of this clonotype. The chain uses TRBV5-6 and TRBJ2-2; TRBD1 or TRBD2 may be the D gene (5 bases each). This CDR3 region has 16 residues. The germline V and J ends were trimmed by 3 bases and 0 bases, with 12 bases remaining between them. The germline V gene encodes CDR1 SGHDT and CDR2 YYEEEE. CDR3 nucleotide sequence: TGTGCCAGCAGCTCCCGGGGCTCTCCGAACACCGGGGAGCTGTTTTTT. This gives the protein CASSSRGSPNTGELFF.

This clonotype was recorded at least ten times. The chain employs TRBV27 and TRBJ1-1; D possibly corresponds to TRBD1 (6 bases). The CDR3 is 13 amino acids. CDR1 and CDR2 (germline): MNHEY, SMNVEV (reference sequence). V lost 7 bases to trimming and J lost 10 bases, with 19 bases between them. CDR3 sequence (DNA): TGTGCCAGCACCCCATGGGGGGGGCGTATAGCTTTCTTT. As protein: CASTPWGGRIAFF.

At least ten counts were recorded for this clonotype. The J gene is TRBJ2-5, the V gene TRBV6-6; D not resolved. Germline-derived CDR1 and CDR2 are MNHNY and SVGAGI (reference sequence). The CDR3 covers 12 residues. V lost 5 bases and J 5 bases, leaving 9 bases between the germline ends. The CDR3 loop is CASSRPPETQYF. Written as DNA, the CDR3 is TGTGCCAGCAGTCGACCCCCGGAGACCCAGTACTTC.

This clonotype is categorized as medium-sized. The rearrangement joins TRBV6-5 to TRBJ2-7; D is perhaps TRBD1 or TRBD2 (5 bases each). Germline V CDR1 and CDR2: MNHEY, SVGAGI. The V end lost 10 bases, the J end lost 0 bases, and 16 bases lay between the germline ends. The CDR3 sequence is 14 residues long. DNA for the CDR3: TGTGCCATCTCTACACTGGGACCCTCCTACGAGCAGTACTTC. Translation: CAISTLGPSYEQYF.

This clonotype was picked up many times. The chain carries TRBV30 and TRBJ2-7; D perhaps matches TRBD1 (6 bases). CDR3 length: 14 amino acids. Trimming stripped 4 bases from V and 2 bases from J, with 15 bases between. Germline values: CDR1 GTSNPN, CDR2 SVGIG (reference sequence). DNA of the CDR3: TGTGCCTGGATTTCCGGGACAAGCACCTACGAGCAGTACTTC. It yields the protein CAWISGTSTYEQYF.